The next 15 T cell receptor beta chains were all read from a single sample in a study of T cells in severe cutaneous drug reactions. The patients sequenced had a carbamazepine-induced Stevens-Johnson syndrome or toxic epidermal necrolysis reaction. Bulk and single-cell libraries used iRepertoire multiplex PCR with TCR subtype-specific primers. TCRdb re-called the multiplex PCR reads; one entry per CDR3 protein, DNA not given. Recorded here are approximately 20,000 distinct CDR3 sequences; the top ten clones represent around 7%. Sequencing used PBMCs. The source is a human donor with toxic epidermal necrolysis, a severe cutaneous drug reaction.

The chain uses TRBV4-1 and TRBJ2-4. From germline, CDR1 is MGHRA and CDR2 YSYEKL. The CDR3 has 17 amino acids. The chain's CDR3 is CASSHLGRQRAKNIQYF.

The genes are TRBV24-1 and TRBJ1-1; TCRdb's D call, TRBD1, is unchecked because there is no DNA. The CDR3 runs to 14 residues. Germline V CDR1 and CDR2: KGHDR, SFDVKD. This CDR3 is CATSPGQGYTEAFF.

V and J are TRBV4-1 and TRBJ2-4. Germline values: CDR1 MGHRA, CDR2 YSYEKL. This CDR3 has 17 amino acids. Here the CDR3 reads CASSQDMGVLAKNIQYF.

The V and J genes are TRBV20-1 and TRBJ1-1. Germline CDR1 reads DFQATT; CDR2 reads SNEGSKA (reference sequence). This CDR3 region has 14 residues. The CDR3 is CSARKAGPKTEAFF.

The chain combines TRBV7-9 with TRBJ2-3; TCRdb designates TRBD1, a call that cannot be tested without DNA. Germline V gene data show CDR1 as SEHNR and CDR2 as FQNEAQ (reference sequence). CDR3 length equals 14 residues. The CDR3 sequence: CASSSPRGFDTQYF.

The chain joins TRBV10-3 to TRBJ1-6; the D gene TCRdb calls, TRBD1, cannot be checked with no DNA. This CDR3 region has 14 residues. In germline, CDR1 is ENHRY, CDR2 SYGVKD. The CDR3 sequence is CATSGTGGNSPLHF.

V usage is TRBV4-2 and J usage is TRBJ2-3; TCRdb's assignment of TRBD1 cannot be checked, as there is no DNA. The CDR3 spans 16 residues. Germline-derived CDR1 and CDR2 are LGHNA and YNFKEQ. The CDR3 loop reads CASSQEGGRLPDTQYF.

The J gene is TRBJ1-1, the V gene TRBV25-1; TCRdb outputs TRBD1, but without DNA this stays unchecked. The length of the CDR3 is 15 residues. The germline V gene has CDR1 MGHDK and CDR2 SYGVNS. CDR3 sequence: CASSESTGLNTEAFF.

CDR3 in amino acids: CASSYGRGRYGYTF. This chain uses TRBV6-2 or TRBV6-3 with TRBJ1-2; TCRdb's D gene call, TRBD1, goes unchecked for lack of DNA. The CDR3 consists of 14 residues. CDR1 and CDR2 from the germline V gene are MNHEY and SVGEGT.

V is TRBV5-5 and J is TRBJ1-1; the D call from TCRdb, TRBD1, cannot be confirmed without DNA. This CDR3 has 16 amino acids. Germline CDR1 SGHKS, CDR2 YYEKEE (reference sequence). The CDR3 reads CASSRSGGGRGTEAFF.

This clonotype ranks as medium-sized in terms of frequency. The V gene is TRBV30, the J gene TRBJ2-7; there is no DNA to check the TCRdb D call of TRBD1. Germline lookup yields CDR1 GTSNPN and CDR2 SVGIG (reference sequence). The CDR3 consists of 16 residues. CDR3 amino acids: CAWSVRHRGFGYEQYF.

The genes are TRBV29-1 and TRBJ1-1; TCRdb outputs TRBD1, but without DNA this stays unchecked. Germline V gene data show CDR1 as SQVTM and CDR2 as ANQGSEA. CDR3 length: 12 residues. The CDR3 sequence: CSVNRAGTEAFF.

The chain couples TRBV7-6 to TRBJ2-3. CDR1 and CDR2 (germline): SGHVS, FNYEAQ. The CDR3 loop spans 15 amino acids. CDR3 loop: CASSLAKGSTDTQYF.

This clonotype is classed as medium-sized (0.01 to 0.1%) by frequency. The CDR3 sequence is CASQTGEGYTF. The chain recombines TRBV2 with TRBJ1-2; TCRdb reports TRBD1, a call that lacks DNA to check it against. This CDR3 has 11 residues. Germline CDR1 and CDR2: SNHLY and FYNNEI.

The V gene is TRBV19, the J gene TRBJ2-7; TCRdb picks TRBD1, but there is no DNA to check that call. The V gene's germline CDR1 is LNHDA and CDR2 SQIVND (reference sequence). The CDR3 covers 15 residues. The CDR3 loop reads CASSIEDRVTHEQYF.